These 16 T cell receptor beta chains originate from one sample sequenced in a study of post-analysis software for immune sequencing data. For these receptors, no antigen is known. Carried by the TCR beta cDNA libraries were unique molecular identifiers. TCRdb redid the calling of the PCR reads with MiXCR, one entry per CDR3 protein. The data contain 650,000 to 900,000 distinct CDR3 sequences, around 45% of them seen just once; the ten biggest clones take up roughly 4.9%. Study findings and constraints: With TRBV5-6, TRBV5-1 and TRBV20-1 included, 4 to 6 TRBV segments were more frequent in patients than in controls.

Sequencing used blood. All receptors derive from a girl aged 5 to 17 with multiple sclerosis.

The genes are TRBV19 and TRBJ2-5; possibly TRBD1 for D (6 bases). Germline lookup yields CDR1 LNHDA and CDR2 SQIVND (reference sequence). Trimming cost V 3 bases and J 0 bases, with 14 bases left between them. The CDR3 contains 16 residues. The CDR3 here is CASSMAVGTYQETQYF. CDR3 in DNA: TGTGCCAGTAGTATGGCCGTGGGGACATACCAAGAGACCCAGTACTTC.

This clonotype was detected ten times or more. The chain recombines TRBV7-9 with TRBJ2-7; possible D gene TRBD1, 6 bases. In germline, CDR1 is SEHNR, CDR2 FQNEAQ (reference sequence). The CDR3 is made up of 13 amino acids. Trimming stripped 7 bases from V and 0 bases from J, with 10 bases between. The CDR3 region is CASNMDSSYEQYF. CDR3 nucleotides: TGTGCCAGCAACATGGACAGCTCCTACGAGCAGTACTTC.

The gene calls are TRBV5-6 and TRBJ1-2, with a tentative D call TRBD1 (6 bases). The CDR3 runs to 15 residues. V lost 0 bases to trimming and J lost 4 bases, with 13 bases between them. Germline assignment: CDR1 SGHDT and CDR2 YYEEEE. The CDR3 DNA reads TGTGCCAGCAGCTTGGAGCCAGGGGAAATCTATGGCTACACCTTC. It yields the protein CASSLEPGEIYGYTF. Based on the CDR3 plus reference TRBV5-6 and TRBJ1-2, the full variable domain is DAGVTQSPTHLIKTRGQQVTLRCSPKSGHDTVSWYQQALGQGPQFIFQYYEEEERQRGNFPDRFSGHQFPNYSSELNVNALLLGDSALYLCASSLEPGEIYGYTFGSGTRLTVV.

The gene calls are TRBV7-3 and TRBJ2-1; D might be TRBD1 (6 bases). The germline V and J ends were trimmed by 5 bases and 4 bases, with 9 bases remaining between them. CDR3 size: 13 residues. From germline, CDR1 is SGHTA and CDR2 FQGTGA. CDR3 DNA: TGTGCCAGCAGCGGACAGAGATACAATGAGCAGTTCTTC. The encoded protein is CASSGQRYNEQFF.

V and J are TRBV7-3 and TRBJ2-2, with 8 bases identical to TRBD1. Germline-derived CDR1 and CDR2 are SGHTA and FQGTGA. CDR3 length equals 16 residues. J lost 3 bases, V lost 1 base, and 4 bases had no gene match. DNA for the CDR3: TGTGCCAGCAGCTTAAGGCGACAGGGGCACACCGGGGAGCTGTTTTTT. Translating it yields CASSLRRQGHTGELFF. Full variable domain (rest looked up from reference TRBV7-3 and TRBJ2-2): GAGVSQTPSNKVTEKGKYVELRCDPISGHTALYWYRQSLGQGPEFLIYFQGTGAADDSGLPNDRFFAVRPEGSVSTLKIQRTERGDSAVYLCASSLRRQGHTGELFFGEGSRLTVL.

V usage is TRBV12-3 or TRBV12-4 and J usage is TRBJ2-5; D possibly uses TRBD1 or TRBD2 (5 bases each). Trimming pared 6 bases from V and 5 bases from J, leaving 16 bases between. The CDR3 sequence is 14 residues long. CDR3: CASRSEVGRETQYF. Written as DNA, the CDR3 is TGTGCCAGCAGATCCGAGGTGGGACGGGAGACCCAGTACTTC.

J is TRBJ1-4 and V is TRBV21-1; the table calls TRBD1, which could not be checked here. TRBV21-1 is tagged as a pseudogene. This CDR3 comprises 15 residues. Here the CDR3 reads CASSNGDGDNEKLFF. CDR3 coding DNA: TGTGCCAGCAGCAACGGGGACGGAGATAATGAAAAACTGTTTTTT.

This clonotype was recorded a few times. V and J are TRBV29-1 and TRBJ2-1; a possible D gene is TRBD2 (6 bases). Trimming pared 6 bases from V and 8 bases from J, leaving 11 bases between. Germline-derived CDR1 and CDR2 are SQVTM and ANQGSEA. The CDR3 is 11 residues long. For the CDR3, the DNA is TGCAGCGTGGGGGGAAGCGATGAGCAGTTCTTC. Amino acid sequence: CSVGGSDEQFF.

Concerning this clonotype: Its ends do not fully match the called genes, so a read error is possible. The chain is built from TRBV11-2 and TRBJ2-1; TRBD2 matches 8 bases. The CDR3 is 15 amino acids. Germline assignment: CDR1 SGHAT and CDR2 FQNNGV. CDR3 amino acids: CPSSLAGLGGNEQFF. The DNA for the CDR3 is TGTCCCAGCAGCTTAGCGGGACTAGGGGGAAATGAGCAGTTCTTC.

This clonotype has more than one count but fewer than ten. The chain joins TRBV4-2 to TRBJ2-7, with 14 bases matching TRBD2. This CDR3 contains 21 residues. Per germline, CDR1 LGHNA and CDR2 YNFKEQ. V shed 0 bases, J shed 2 bases, and the junction held 15 bases outside the gene matches. The CDR3 loop reads CASSQDMGGLAGEGATYEQYF. The CDR3 region has the DNA TGTGCCAGCAGCCAAGATATGGGGGGACTAGCGGGAGAAGGGGCTACCTACGAGCAGTACTTC.

In its sample, this clonotype was seen a few times. V usage is TRBV7-9 and J usage is TRBJ2-3; TRBD1 matches 8 bases. The germline V gene has CDR1 SEHNR and CDR2 FQNEAQ (reference sequence). The CDR3 has 16 amino acids. V was pared by 5 bases and J by 2 bases, with 9 bases of the junction left unmatched. The CDR3 DNA reads TGTGCCAGCAGCGCCCGGGACAGGCCAACCACAGATACGCAGTATTTT. Encoded protein: CASSARDRPTTDTQYF. Drawing the rest from reference TRBV7-9 and TRBJ2-3, the complete variable domain is DTGVSQNPRHKITKRGQNVTFRCDPISEHNRLYWYRQTLGQGPEFLTYFQNEAQLEKSRLLSDRFSAERPKGSFSTLEIQRTEQGDSAMYLCASSARDRPTTDTQYFGPGTRLTVL.

The chain is built from TRBV28 and TRBJ2-7, with 8 positions matching TRBD1. Germline assignment: CDR1 MDHEN and CDR2 SYDVKM. V gave up 6 bases and J gave up 5 bases; unmatched junction bases: 6. The CDR3 sequence is 13 residues long. For the CDR3, the DNA is TGTGCCAGCAGCCTCCAGGGGGCCCACGAGCAGTACTTC. This encodes CASSLQGAHEQYF.

This clonotype was counted a few times. This sequence joins TRBV5-1 and TRBJ2-5, with 12 bases matching TRBD2. This CDR3 contains 17 residues. J was trimmed by 1 base and V by 7 bases; bases with no gene match: 11. Germline loops: CDR1 SGHRS, CDR2 YFSETQ. The CDR3 spells CASEKGLAGETQETQYF. As DNA, the CDR3 is TGCGCCAGCGAGAAGGGACTAGCGGGTGAAACCCAAGAGACCCAGTACTTC.

This sequence joins TRBV3-1 and TRBJ2-1, with TRBD2 matching over 9 bases. Trimming took 2 bases from V and 8 from J; bases not matched to a gene: 7. Germline V gene sequence: CDR1 LGHDT, CDR2 YNNKEL (reference sequence). The CDR3 loop spans 15 amino acids. The chain's CDR3 is CASSQFAGGVDEQFF. In DNA, the CDR3 is TGTGCCAGCAGCCAATTTGCGGGAGGGGTGGATGAGCAGTTCTTC.

This clonotype was counted a few times. This sequence joins TRBV20-1 and TRBJ2-7; D call uncertain. V was shortened by 0 bases and J by 0 bases, with 9 bases between the two germline ends. CDR1 DFQATT and CDR2 SNEGSKA come from the germline V gene (reference sequence). The CDR3 spans 14 residues. The CDR3 nucleotides are TGCAGTGCTAGAGATCGTTACGCCTCCTACGAGCAGTACTTC. Residues: CSARDRYASYEQYF.

The J gene is TRBJ2-7, the V gene TRBV9; unclear D gene. Germline CDR1 and CDR2: SGDLS and YYNGEE. CDR3 size: 16 residues. The V end was cut by 1 base, the J end by 1 base, with 15 bases between. CDR3 in DNA: TGTGCCAGCAGCGTACCCCCTCCCACGACTTCCTACGAGCAGTACTTC. Translated: CASSVPPPTTSYEQYF. Looking up the rest from reference TRBV9 and TRBJ2-7 gives the full variable domain: DSGVTQTPKHLITATGQRVTLRCSPRSGDLSVYWYQQSLDQGLQFLIQYYNGEERAKGNILERFSAQQFPDLHSELNLSSLELGDSALYFCASSVPPPTTSYEQYFGPGTRLTVT.